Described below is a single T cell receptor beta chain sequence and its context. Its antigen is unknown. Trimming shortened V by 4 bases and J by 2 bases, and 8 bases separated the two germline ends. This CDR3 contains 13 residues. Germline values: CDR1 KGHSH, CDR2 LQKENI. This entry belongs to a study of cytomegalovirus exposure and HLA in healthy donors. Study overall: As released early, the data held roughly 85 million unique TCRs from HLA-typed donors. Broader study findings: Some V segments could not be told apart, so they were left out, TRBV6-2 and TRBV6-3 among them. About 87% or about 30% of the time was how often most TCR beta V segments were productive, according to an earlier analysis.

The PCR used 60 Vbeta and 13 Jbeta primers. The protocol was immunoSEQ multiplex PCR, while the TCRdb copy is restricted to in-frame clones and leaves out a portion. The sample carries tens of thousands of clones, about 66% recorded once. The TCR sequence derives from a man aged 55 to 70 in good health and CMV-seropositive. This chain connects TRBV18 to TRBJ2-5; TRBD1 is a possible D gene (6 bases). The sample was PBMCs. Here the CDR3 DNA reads TGTGCCAGCTCACAGGGGGAACAAGAGACCCAGTACTTC. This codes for CASSQGEQETQYF. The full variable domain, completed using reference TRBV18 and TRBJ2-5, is NAGVMQNPRHLVRRRGQEARLRCSPMKGHSHVYWYRQLPEEGLKFMVYLQKENIIDESGMPKERFSAEFPKEGPSILRIQQVVRGDSAAYFCASSQGEQETQYFGPGTRLLVL.